A single sample gave rise to the 22 T cell receptor beta chains below, sequenced in a study of blood T cell repertoires in COVID-19. Sequencing was performed with immunoSEQ multiplex PCR; in TCRdb, only in-frame clones are kept and a portion is missing. The sample contains a few hundred thousand clones, around 80% of which appear only once. Material: peripheral blood. These receptors were collected from a man younger than 45 with active or convalescent COVID-19.

This clone came up a few times. V is TRBV4-1 and J is TRBJ1-1; no reliable D call. Germline V gene sequence: CDR1 MGHRA, CDR2 YSYEKL. V dropped 1 base and J dropped 4 bases, with 13 bases sitting between them. The CDR3 covers 15 residues. DNA for the CDR3: TGCGCCAGCAGCCAAGCCCGAACTGATATCACTGAAGCTTTCTTT. Translating gives CASSQARTDITEAFF.

The chain is built from TRBV6-1 and TRBJ2-1; TRBD2 matches at 10 bases. Germline V CDR1 and CDR2: MNHNS, SASEGT. The junction had 7 bases not matched to a gene; V was cut back by 4 bases and J by 4 bases. The CDR3 consists of 16 residues. DNA of the CDR3: TGTGCCAGCAGTGCCCGACTAGCGGGTATTTACAATGAGCAGTTCTTC. Its protein is CASSARLAGIYNEQFF.

This clone was recorded once. The chain couples TRBV18 to TRBJ1-3, with D tentatively TRBD1 (5 bases). CDR1 KGHSH and CDR2 LQKENI come from the germline V gene. Trimming removed 3 bases from V and 9 bases from J, with 12 bases in between. This CDR3 is 13 amino acids long. The CDR3 reads CASSPDAGATIYF. The CDR3, as DNA: TGTGCCAGCTCACCGGACGCTGGGGCCACCATATATTTT.

The chain links TRBV9 to TRBJ2-5; TRBD2 matches 8 bases. From germline, CDR1 is SGDLS and CDR2 YYNGEE. V lost 3 bases to trimming and J lost 4 bases; unmatched junction nucleotides: 8. This CDR3 contains 15 residues. The CDR3 sequence is CASSAGGWQLETQYF. The CDR3 region has the DNA TGTGCCAGCAGCGCGGGAGGGTGGCAGCTAGAGACCCAGTACTTC.

The V call is TRBV27, the J call TRBJ2-7; a possible D gene is TRBD1 (5 bases). The V end was cut by 3 bases, the J end by 2 bases, with 14 bases between. Germline V CDR1 and CDR2: MNHEY, SMNVEV (reference sequence). The length of the CDR3 is 15 residues. The CDR3: CASSFQGKVTYEQYF. CDR3 in DNA: TGTGCCAGCAGTTTCCAGGGCAAAGTAACCTACGAGCAGTACTTC.

This clone came up once. This chain joins TRBV28 and TRBJ1-1, with TRBD1 matching 7 bases. This CDR3 region has 16 residues. Germline lookup yields CDR1 MDHEN and CDR2 SYDVKM. The ends lost 5 bases at V and 0 bases at J; junction bases unmatched: 9. CDR3: CASSLLGTAVNTEAFF. CDR3 DNA sequence: TGTGCCAGCAGTCTACTGGGGACAGCCGTGAACACTGAAGCTTTCTTT. The whole variable domain, filled in from reference TRBV28 and TRBJ1-1, reads DVKVTQSSRYLVKRTGEKVFLECVQDMDHENMFWYRQDPGLGLRLIYFSYDVKMKEKGDIPEGYSVSREKKERFSLILESASTNQTSMYLCASSLLGTAVNTEAFFGQGTRLTVV.

V is TRBV7-3 and J is TRBJ2-2; the match to TRBD2 covers 14 bases. The CDR3 sequence is 17 residues long. With 3 bases clipped from V and 6 bases from J, the junction kept 6 bases outside the gene matches. Germline V gene data show CDR1 as SGHTA and CDR2 as FQGTGA. This CDR3 is CASSLTSGRAVSGELFF. As DNA, the CDR3 is TGTGCCAGCAGCTTGACTAGCGGGAGGGCGGTTTCCGGGGAGCTGTTTTTT. Full variable domain (rest looked up from reference TRBV7-3 and TRBJ2-2): GAGVSQTPSNKVTEKGKYVELRCDPISGHTALYWYRQSLGQGPEFLIYFQGTGAADDSGLPNDRFFAVRPEGSVSTLKIQRTERGDSAVYLCASSLTSGRAVSGELFFGEGSRLTVL.

The CDR3, as DNA: TGCGCCAGCAGCTCGGACGGGAGCTCCTACGAGCAGTACTTC. Protein sequence: CASSSDGSSYEQYF. This chain links TRBV5-1 with TRBJ2-7; possibly TRBD2 for D (6 bases). The CDR3 spans 14 residues. The V and J ends lost 3 bases and 0 bases respectively, with 10 bases between them. Germline assignment: CDR1 SGHRS and CDR2 YFSETQ.

The rearrangement uses TRBV6-4 and TRBJ2-3; 12 positions match TRBD2. CDR1 and CDR2 (germline): MRHNA, SNTAGT. V was clipped by 0 bases and J by 5 bases; unmatched bases: 0. This CDR3 spans 15 amino acids. This CDR3 reads CASSDSTSGGDTQYF. Written as DNA, the CDR3 is TGTGCCAGCAGTGACTCGACTAGCGGGGGAGATACGCAGTATTTT.

The rearrangement uses TRBV11-2 and TRBJ2-4; 7 bases map to TRBD2. In germline, CDR1 is SGHAT, CDR2 FQNNGV. V gave up 1 base and J gave up 6 bases; unmatched junction bases: 9. This CDR3 has 16 residues. Here the CDR3 reads CASSLGFPGLLNIQYF. The CDR3 DNA reads as TGTGCCAGCAGCTTAGGGTTCCCGGGACTATTAAACATTCAGTACTTC.

The chain carries TRBV19 and TRBJ2-7; tentatively, D is TRBD2 (6 bases). Per germline, CDR1 LNHDA and CDR2 SQIVND (reference sequence). The V end was cut by 1 base, the J end by 6 bases, with 10 bases between. The CDR3 is 13 amino acids. The CDR3 DNA reads as TGTGCCAGTAGTATAGTGTGGGGAGGCGAGCAGTACTTC. Its translation: CASSIVWGGEQYF.

This chain connects TRBV7-6 to TRBJ2-1; D is perhaps TRBD1 (5 bases). From germline, CDR1 is SGHVS and CDR2 FNYEAQ. V was cut by 7 bases and J by 1 base, with 8 bases left in between. This CDR3 region has 13 residues. DNA for the CDR3: TGTGCCAGCACCAAGGGGTCCTACAATGAGCAGTTCTTC. Its translation is CASTKGSYNEQFF.

There are a few counts of this clone. The chain recombines TRBV30 with TRBJ1-5, with D unclear. Deletions cut 1 base from V and 7 bases from J, with 11 bases between. The CDR3 contains 13 residues. CDR1 is GTSNPN and CDR2 is SVGIG in the germline V gene (reference sequence). For the CDR3, the DNA is TGTGCCTGGAGTGAGGCGGTGTACCAGCCCCAGCATTTT. This encodes CAWSEAVYQPQHF. Based on the CDR3 plus reference TRBV30 and TRBJ1-5, the full variable domain is SQTIHQWPATLVQPVGSPLSLECTVEGTSNPNLYWYRQAAGRGLQLLFYSVGIGQISSEVPQNLSASRPQDRQFILSSKKLLLSDSGFYLCAWSEAVYQPQHFGDGTRLSIL.

The CDR3 loop reads CATSEGQGGQPQHF. DNA of the CDR3: TGTGCCACCAGTGAGGGGCAGGGCGGTCAGCCCCAGCATTTT. The chain links TRBV24-1 to TRBJ1-5; TRBD1 is a possible D gene (5 bases). With 4 bases removed from V and 6 bases from J, the gap between germline ends came to 12 bases. CDR3 size: 14 residues. The V gene's germline CDR1 is KGHDR and CDR2 SFDVKD.

V usage is TRBV24-1 and J usage is TRBJ2-2, with a possible D match to TRBD1 (6 bases). V lost 5 bases to trimming and J lost 8 bases, with 14 bases between them. Germline values: CDR1 KGHDR, CDR2 SFDVKD. This CDR3 is 14 amino acids long. CDR3 amino acids: CATSAGTTRGELFF. For the CDR3, the DNA is TGTGCCACCAGTGCCGGGACAACAAGAGGGGAGCTGTTTTTT.

The chain has TRBV28 and TRBJ1-4; TRBD1 aligns across 7 bases. The CDR3 length is 15 residues. Germline trimming cut 3 bases from V and 3 bases from J; bases unmatched to any gene: 4. Germline CDR1 reads MDHEN; CDR2 reads SYDVKM. For the CDR3, the DNA is TGTGCCAGCAGTTTCGTGGGACAGCCTAATGAAAAACTGTTTTTT. It specifies CASSFVGQPNEKLFF.

This clone was observed once. The sample carries other DNA sequences with the same CDR3. The chain is built from TRBV4-3 and TRBJ1-3; D is possibly TRBD1 (5 bases). Trimming took off 0 bases at V and 0 bases at J, with 6 bases between the two ends. This CDR3 contains 15 residues. Germline CDR1 reads LGHNA; CDR2 reads YSLEER. The CDR3 DNA reads TGCGCCAGCAGCCAAGATACAGGCTCTGGAAACACCATATATTTT. Amino acid sequence: CASSQDTGSGNTIYF.

J is TRBJ2-3 and V is TRBV7-9, with 8 bases identical to TRBD2. Germline lookup yields CDR1 SEHNR and CDR2 FQNEAQ (reference sequence). The CDR3 length is 15 residues. Germline trimming cut 4 bases from V and 1 base from J; bases unmatched to any gene: 4. The CDR3 here is CASSSKAGGTDTQYF. The CDR3 region has the DNA TGTGCCAGCAGCTCCAAAGCGGGGGGCACAGATACGCAGTATTTT.

This sequence joins TRBV4-1 and TRBJ1-4; D unclear. V gave up 0 bases and J gave up 5 bases, with 16 bases separating them. CDR3 length: 17 amino acids. Germline lookup yields CDR1 MGHRA and CDR2 YSYEKL. CDR3 sequence reads: CASSQDQTSVMNEKLFF. Here the CDR3 DNA reads TGCGCCAGCAGCCAAGATCAAACCTCGGTGATGAATGAAAAACTGTTTTTT.

The chain has TRBV9 and TRBJ2-7; 7 nucleotides line up with TRBD2. The CDR3 has 14 amino acids. Trimming at V came to 0 bases and at J to 12 bases, leaving 12 bases not matched to a gene. CDR1 is SGDLS and CDR2 is YYNGEE in the germline V gene. In DNA, the CDR3 is TGTGCCAGCAGCGTAGGCGTGGTAGCTAGCGGCCGGTACTTC. This sequence encodes CASSVGVVASGRYF.

This chain uses TRBV5-1 with TRBJ1-6; unclear D gene. CDR1 SGHRS and CDR2 YFSETQ come from the germline V gene. V was pared by 4 bases and J by 5 bases, with 4 bases between. The CDR3 length is 12 residues. This CDR3 is CASSLDNSPLHF. CDR3 DNA: TGCGCCAGCAGCCTAGATAATTCACCCCTCCACTTT.

This clone has only one observation. The chain combines TRBV4-1 with TRBJ2-7, with 7 bases fitting TRBD1. CDR3 length: 16 amino acids. Germline V CDR1 and CDR2: MGHRA, YSYEKL. Trimming at V came to 3 bases and at J to 3 bases, leaving 11 bases not matched to a gene. CDR3: CASSQVHRGLLYEQYF. The CDR3 DNA sequence: TGCGCCAGCAGCCAGGTTCACAGGGGCCTCCTCTACGAGCAGTACTTC.